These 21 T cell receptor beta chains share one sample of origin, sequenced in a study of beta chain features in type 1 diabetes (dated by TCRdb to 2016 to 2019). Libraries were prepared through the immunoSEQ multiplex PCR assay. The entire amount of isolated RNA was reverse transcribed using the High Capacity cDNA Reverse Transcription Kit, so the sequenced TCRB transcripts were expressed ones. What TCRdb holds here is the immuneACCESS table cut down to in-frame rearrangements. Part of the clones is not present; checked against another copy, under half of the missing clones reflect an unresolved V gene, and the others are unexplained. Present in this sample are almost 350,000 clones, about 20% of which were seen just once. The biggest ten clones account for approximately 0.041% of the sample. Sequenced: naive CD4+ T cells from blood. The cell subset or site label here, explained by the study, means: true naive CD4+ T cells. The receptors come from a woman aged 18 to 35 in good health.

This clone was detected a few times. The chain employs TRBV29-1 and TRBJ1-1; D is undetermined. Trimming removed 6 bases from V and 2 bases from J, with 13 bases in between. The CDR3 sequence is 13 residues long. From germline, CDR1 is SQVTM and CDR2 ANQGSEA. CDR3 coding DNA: TGCAGCGTAGCGAGAAGACTCAACACTGAAGCTTTCTTT. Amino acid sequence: CSVARRLNTEAFF.

In DNA form, the CDR3 reads TGTGCCAGTAAACAGGGCGGAAGCACAGATACGCAGTATTTT. It translates to CASKQGGSTDTQYF. This chain uses TRBV19 with TRBJ2-3, with D perhaps TRBD1 (6 bases). The ends were cut back, 7 bases at V and 0 bases at J, with 11 bases in the middle. The CDR3 length is 14 residues. The germline V gene encodes CDR1 LNHDA and CDR2 SQIVND (reference sequence).

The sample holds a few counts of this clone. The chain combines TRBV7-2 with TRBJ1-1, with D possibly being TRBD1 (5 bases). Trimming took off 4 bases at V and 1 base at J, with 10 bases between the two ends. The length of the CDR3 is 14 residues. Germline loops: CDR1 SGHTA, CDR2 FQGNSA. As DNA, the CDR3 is TGTGCCAGCAGCTCATTTGACAGGAACACTGAAGCTTTCTTT. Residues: CASSSFDRNTEAFF.

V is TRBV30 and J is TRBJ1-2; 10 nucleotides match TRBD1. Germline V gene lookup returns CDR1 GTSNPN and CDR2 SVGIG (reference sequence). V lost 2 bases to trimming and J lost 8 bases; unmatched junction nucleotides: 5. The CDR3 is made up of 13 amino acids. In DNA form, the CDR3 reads TGTGCCTGGAGTCTCGACAGGGGGCGAGGCTACACCTTC. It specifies CAWSLDRGRGYTF.

The CDR3 here is CASSPKGGATGQTYEQYF. The CDR3 nucleotides are TGTGCCAGCTCACCGAAGGGGGGAGCGACAGGGCAAACCTACGAGCAGTACTTC. The chain uses TRBV18 and TRBJ2-7, with a weak D call TRBD1 (7 bases). This CDR3 is 18 amino acids long. Germline V gene sequence: CDR1 KGHSH, CDR2 LQKENI. V lost 3 bases and J 2 bases, leaving 23 bases between the germline ends.

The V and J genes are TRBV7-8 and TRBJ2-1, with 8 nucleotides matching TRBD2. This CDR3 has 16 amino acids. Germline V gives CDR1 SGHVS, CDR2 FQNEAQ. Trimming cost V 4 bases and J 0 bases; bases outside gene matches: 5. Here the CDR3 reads CASSSAREGSYNEQFF. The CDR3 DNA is TGTGCCAGCAGCTCGGCCCGGGAGGGCTCCTACAATGAGCAGTTCTTC.

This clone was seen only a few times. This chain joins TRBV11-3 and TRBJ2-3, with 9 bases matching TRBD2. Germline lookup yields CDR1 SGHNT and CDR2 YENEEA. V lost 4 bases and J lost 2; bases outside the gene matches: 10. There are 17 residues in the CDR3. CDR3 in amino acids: CASSSTPGLAVTDTQYF. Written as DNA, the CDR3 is TGTGCCAGCAGCTCCACACCGGGACTAGCAGTCACAGATACGCAGTATTTT.

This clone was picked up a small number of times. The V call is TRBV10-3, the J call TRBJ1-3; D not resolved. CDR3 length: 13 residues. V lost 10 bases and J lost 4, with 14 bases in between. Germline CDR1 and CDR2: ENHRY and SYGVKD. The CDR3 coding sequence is TGTGCCAGCAACGGGGATCCGGGAAACACCATATATTTT. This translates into CASNGDPGNTIYF.

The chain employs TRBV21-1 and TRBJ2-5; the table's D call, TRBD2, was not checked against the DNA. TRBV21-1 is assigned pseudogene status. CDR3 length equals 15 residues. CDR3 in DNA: TGTGCCAGCAGTACTCCTCTGGAGCTACAAGAGACCCAGTACTTC. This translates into CASSTPLELQETQYF.

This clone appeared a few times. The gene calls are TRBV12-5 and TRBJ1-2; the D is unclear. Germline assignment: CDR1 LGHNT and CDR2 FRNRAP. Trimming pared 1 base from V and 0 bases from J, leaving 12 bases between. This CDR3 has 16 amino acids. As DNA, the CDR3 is TGTGCTAGTGGTTTGGCCCCTGCGGGAGCTAACTATGGCTACACCTTC. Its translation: CASGLAPAGANYGYTF.

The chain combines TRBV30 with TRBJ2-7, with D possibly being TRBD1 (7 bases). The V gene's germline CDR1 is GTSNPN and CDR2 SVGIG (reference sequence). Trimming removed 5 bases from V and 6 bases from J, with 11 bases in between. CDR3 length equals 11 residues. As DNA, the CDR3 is TGTGCCTGGGGCCAGGGGGGCGAGCAGTACTTC. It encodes CAWGQGGEQYF.

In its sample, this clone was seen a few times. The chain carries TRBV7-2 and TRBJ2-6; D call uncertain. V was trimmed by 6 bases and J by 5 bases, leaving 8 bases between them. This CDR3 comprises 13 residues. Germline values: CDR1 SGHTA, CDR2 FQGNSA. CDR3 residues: CASRRIWANVLTF. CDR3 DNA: TGTGCCAGCAGGCGCATCTGGGCCAACGTCCTGACTTTC.

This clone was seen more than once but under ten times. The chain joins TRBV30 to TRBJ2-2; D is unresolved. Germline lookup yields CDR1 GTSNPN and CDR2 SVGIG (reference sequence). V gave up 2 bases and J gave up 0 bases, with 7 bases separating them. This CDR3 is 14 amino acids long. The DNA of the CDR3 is TGTGCCTGGAGTCAGGCACCGAACACCGGGGAGCTGTTTTTT. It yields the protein CAWSQAPNTGELFF.

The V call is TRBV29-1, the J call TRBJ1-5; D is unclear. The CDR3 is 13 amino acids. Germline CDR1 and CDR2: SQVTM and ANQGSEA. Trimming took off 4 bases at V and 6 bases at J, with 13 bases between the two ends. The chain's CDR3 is CSVVFGEGQPQHF. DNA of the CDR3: TGCAGCGTTGTTTTCGGAGAGGGTCAGCCCCAGCATTTT.

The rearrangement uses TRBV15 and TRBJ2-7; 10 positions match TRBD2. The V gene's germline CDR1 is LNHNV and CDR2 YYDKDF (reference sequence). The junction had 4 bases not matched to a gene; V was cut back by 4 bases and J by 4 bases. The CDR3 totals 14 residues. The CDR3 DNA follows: TGTGCCACCAGCAAACTAGCGGGATTATACGAGCAGTACTTC. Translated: CATSKLAGLYEQYF.

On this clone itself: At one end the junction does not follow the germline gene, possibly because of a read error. CDR3 DNA: TGTGCCAGCAGCTACCGGGACAGGGTTAGTGACTTC. It codes for CASSYRDRVSDF. The V gene is TRBV5-6, the J gene TRBJ2-7; 9 nucleotides align to TRBD1. Germline CDR1 is SGHDT and CDR2 is YYEEEE. This CDR3 has 12 amino acids.

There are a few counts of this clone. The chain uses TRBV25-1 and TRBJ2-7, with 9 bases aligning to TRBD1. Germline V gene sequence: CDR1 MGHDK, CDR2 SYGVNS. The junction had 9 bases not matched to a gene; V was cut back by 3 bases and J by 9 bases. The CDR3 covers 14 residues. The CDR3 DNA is TGTGCCAGCAGTGAGCCGGGACAGGGTCCGGTGCAGTACTTC. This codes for CASSEPGQGPVQYF.

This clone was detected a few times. The CDR3 region is CASSLSNRGENIQYF. The DNA of the CDR3 is TGTGCCAGCAGTTTATCGAACAGGGGTGAAAACATTCAGTACTTC. The chain uses TRBV27 and TRBJ2-4; TRBD1 matches 7 bases. This CDR3 is 15 amino acids long. In germline, CDR1 is MNHEY, CDR2 SMNVEV (reference sequence). V shed 0 bases and J 5 bases; nucleotides not matched to a gene: 4.

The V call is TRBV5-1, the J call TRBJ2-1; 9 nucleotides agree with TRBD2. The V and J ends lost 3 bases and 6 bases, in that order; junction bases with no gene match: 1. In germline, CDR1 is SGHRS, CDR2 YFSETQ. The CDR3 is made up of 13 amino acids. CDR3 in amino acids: CASSSGLANEQFF. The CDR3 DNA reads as TGCGCCAGCAGCTCGGGACTAGCCAATGAGCAGTTCTTC.

Written as DNA, the CDR3 is TGTGCCAGCAGTGAAGCTGAGGGCTATTCACCCCTCCACTTT. It translates to CASSEAEGYSPLHF. This sequence joins TRBV2 and TRBJ1-6; D remains unclear. The CDR3 has 14 amino acids. Germline V CDR1 and CDR2: SNHLY, FYNNEI. V dropped 0 bases and J dropped 8 bases, with 8 bases sitting between them. Variable domain in full (rest from reference TRBV2 and TRBJ1-6): EPEVTQTPSHQVTQMGQEVILRCVPISNHLYFYWYRQILGQKVEFLVSFYNNEISEKSEIFDDQFSVERPDGSNFTLKIRSTKLEDSAMYFCASSEAEGYSPLHFGNGTRLTVT.

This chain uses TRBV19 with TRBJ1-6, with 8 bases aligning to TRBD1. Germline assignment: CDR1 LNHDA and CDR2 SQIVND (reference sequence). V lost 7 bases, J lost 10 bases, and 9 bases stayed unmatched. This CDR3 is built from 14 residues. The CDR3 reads CASTLTGGGSPLHF. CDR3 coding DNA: TGTGCCAGTACCTTAACAGGGGGAGGCTCACCCCTCCACTTT. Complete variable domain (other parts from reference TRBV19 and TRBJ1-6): DGGITQSPKYLFRKEGQNVTLSCEQNLNHDAMYWYRQDPGQGLRLIYYSQIVNDFQKGDIAEGYSVSREKKESFPLTVTSAQKNPTAFYLCASTLTGGGSPLHFGNGTRLTVT.